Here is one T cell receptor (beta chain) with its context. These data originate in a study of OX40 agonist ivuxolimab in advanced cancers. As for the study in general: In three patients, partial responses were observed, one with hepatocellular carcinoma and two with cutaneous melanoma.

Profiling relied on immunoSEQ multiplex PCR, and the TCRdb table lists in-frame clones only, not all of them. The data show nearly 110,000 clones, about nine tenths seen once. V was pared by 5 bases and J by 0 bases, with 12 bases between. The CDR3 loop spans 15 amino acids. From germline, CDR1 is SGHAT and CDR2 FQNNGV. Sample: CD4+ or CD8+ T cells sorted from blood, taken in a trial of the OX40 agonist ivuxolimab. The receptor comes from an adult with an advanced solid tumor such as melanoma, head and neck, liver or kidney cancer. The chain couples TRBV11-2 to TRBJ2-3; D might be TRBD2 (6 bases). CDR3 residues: CASSLLGTSTDTQYF. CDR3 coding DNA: TGTGCCAGCAGCCTCTTAGGGACTAGCACAGATACGCAGTATTTT.